Following are 14 T cell receptor beta chains from one sample sequenced in a study of shared clonotypes between healthy human individuals. TCRdb keeps only in-frame clones here, not all; method: immunoSEQ multiplex PCR. The data hold millions of clones, with about 95% observed a single time. Naive CD8 isolation took CD45RO-negative cells positively selected for CCR7 and excluded terminally differentiated effector memory CD45RA+ cells. Input material: naive CD8+ T cells sorted from blood. All receptors come from a man between 18 and 29 years old in good health.

The chain is built from TRBV5-1 and TRBJ2-5; perhaps TRBD2 as D (5 bases). The CDR3 has 14 amino acids. Germline V gene lookup returns CDR1 SGHRS and CDR2 YFSETQ. With 7 bases removed from V and 3 bases from J, the gap between germline ends came to 16 bases. CDR3 residues: CASSAPGLEETQYF. In nucleotides, the CDR3 is TGCGCCAGCTCAGCCCCGGGATTGGAAGAGACCCAGTACTTC.

As regards this clone: Other DNA sequences from this sample encode an identical CDR3 as well. The chain couples TRBV10-2 to TRBJ2-7; TRBD1 is a possible D gene (6 bases). This CDR3 has 13 amino acids. The germline V gene has CDR1 WSHSY and CDR2 SAAADI. Between the trimmed V and J ends, which lost 3 bases and 1 base, there was a span of 7 bases. CDR3 DNA: TGCGCCAGCAGTGAAGGACAGTCCTACGAGCAGTACTTC. As protein: CASSEGQSYEQYF.

The CDR3: CARSSSGTGGQKLFF. CDR3 DNA: TGTGCCAGAAGCTCTTCGGGGACAGGGGGCCAAAAACTGTTTTTT. This sequence joins TRBV5-3 and TRBJ1-4; 12 bases are a match to TRBD1. TRBV5-3 is assigned to the ORF class and has an uncertain function. The CDR3 contains 15 residues. V was clipped by 3 bases and J by 9 bases; unmatched bases: 6.

The V gene is TRBV9, the J gene TRBJ2-3; 8 positions match TRBD2. Germline CDR1 SGDLS, CDR2 YYNGEE. Germline trimming cut 0 bases from V and 7 bases from J; bases unmatched to any gene: 4. The CDR3 length is 14 residues. The CDR3 sequence: CASSVAGGLNTQYF. The CDR3 coding sequence is TGTGCCAGCAGCGTAGCGGGGGGGCTAAATACGCAGTATTTT.

This clone was observed a handful of times. The rearrangement joins TRBV7-9 to TRBJ2-7; TRBD1 is a possible D gene (6 bases). The CDR3 extends over 16 amino acids. Trimming pared 2 bases from V and 6 bases from J, leaving 20 bases between. Germline loops: CDR1 SEHNR, CDR2 FQNEAQ (reference sequence). The CDR3 sequence: CASSLREDRWLVEQYF. DNA of the CDR3: TGTGCCAGCAGCTTACGGGAAGACAGGTGGCTGGTCGAGCAGTACTTC.

This chain links TRBV21-1 with TRBJ2-7; TRBD2, the table's D call, lacks a check against the DNA. TRBV21-1 is a pseudogene locus. The CDR3 totals 15 residues. As DNA, the CDR3 is TGTGCCAGCAACACCCCGGGTAGCGGGAGGAACGAGCAGTACTTC. Translated, it gives CASNTPGSGRNEQYF.

In nucleotides, the CDR3 is TGTGCCAGCAGCTTAAGAACAGGGAATGGAGGGTTAGAGGTTCGTGGCTACACCTTC. Translated, it gives CASSLRTGNGGLEVRGYTF. This chain connects TRBV5-6 to TRBJ1-2; possibly TRBD1 for D (6 bases). Germline lookup yields CDR1 SGHDT and CDR2 YYEEEE. The V end was cut by 2 bases, the J end by 7 bases, with 30 bases between. The CDR3 contains 19 residues.

V and J are TRBV6-1 and TRBJ2-6; 7 bases match TRBD1. Losses at the gene ends were 3 bases for V and 2 bases for J; bases not matched to a gene: 4. Germline CDR1 is MNHNS and CDR2 is SASEGT. This CDR3 spans 16 amino acids. The CDR3 region is CASSEQTGTGANVLTF. The CDR3 region has the DNA TGTGCCAGCAGTGAGCAGACAGGGACTGGGGCCAACGTCCTGACTTTC.

The chain employs TRBV11-2 and TRBJ2-1; D is possibly TRBD2 (5 bases). The V gene lost 5 bases and the J gene lost 8 bases, with 19 bases spanning the gap. The germline V gene has CDR1 SGHAT and CDR2 FQNNGV. This CDR3 is 15 amino acids long. The CDR3 protein is CASSALDGFGDEQFF. The CDR3 nucleotides read TGTGCCAGCAGCGCTTTGGACGGGTTCGGGGATGAGCAGTTCTTC.

V is TRBV28 and J is TRBJ1-6; TRBD1 is a possible D gene (5 bases). Looked up from germline, CDR1 is MDHEN and CDR2 is SYDVKM. The CDR3 covers 12 residues. V was shortened by 7 bases and J by 8 bases, with 9 bases between the two germline ends. The CDR3 reads CASTPGDSPLHF. In nucleotides, the CDR3 is TGTGCCAGCACCCCGGGGGATTCACCCCTCCACTTT.

For this clone: This sample also contains other DNA sequences that code for the same CDR3. The chain employs TRBV4-1 and TRBJ1-1; D is ambiguous. This CDR3 contains 13 residues. V dropped 3 bases and J dropped 1 base, with 6 bases sitting between them. CDR1 and CDR2 (germline): MGHRA, YSYEKL. This chain's CDR3 is CASSHTENTEAFF. For the CDR3, the DNA is TGCGCCAGCAGCCATACTGAGAACACTGAAGCTTTCTTT.

On this clone itself: The identical CDR3 is also encoded by other nucleotide sequences in the sample. The chain carries TRBV5-6 and TRBJ1-5, with a tentative D call TRBD1 (5 bases). The germline V and J ends were trimmed by 4 bases and 6 bases, with 11 bases remaining between them. Germline CDR1 and CDR2: SGHDT and YYEEEE. The CDR3 length is 13 residues. The CDR3: CASSLSGTQPQHF. The CDR3 DNA sequence: TGTGCCAGCAGCCTGTCAGGGACTCAGCCCCAGCATTTT. The whole variable domain, filled in from reference TRBV5-6 and TRBJ1-5, reads DAGVTQSPTHLIKTRGQQVTLRCSPKSGHDTVSWYQQALGQGPQFIFQYYEEEERQRGNFPDRFSGHQFPNYSSELNVNALLLGDSALYLCASSLSGTQPQHFGDGTRLSIL.

The chain links TRBV6-5 to TRBJ1-2; TRBD1 is a possible D gene (6 bases). Trimming stripped 6 bases from V and 5 bases from J, with 13 bases between. This CDR3 is built from 13 residues. Germline CDR1 MNHEY, CDR2 SVGAGI. The CDR3 here is CASSQDSYYGYTF. The CDR3 DNA reads as TGTGCCAGCAGCCAGGACAGCTATTATGGCTACACCTTC.

This clone appeared once. The chain is built from TRBV7-9 and TRBJ1-2, with 7 bases fitting TRBD1. The CDR3 has 14 residues. CDR1 is SEHNR, CDR2 FQNEAQ, per germline (reference sequence). With V trimmed by 4 bases and J by 4 bases, 6 bases remained unmatched. CDR3 sequence: CASSYPGQLYGYTF. The CDR3 DNA reads TGTGCCAGCAGCTATCCGGGACAGCTCTATGGCTACACCTTC. Variable domain in full (rest from reference TRBV7-9 and TRBJ1-2): DTGVSQNPRHKITKRGQNVTFRCDPISEHNRLYWYRQTLGQGPEFLTYFQNEAQLEKSRLLSDRFSAERPKGSFSTLEIQRTEQGDSAMYLCASSYPGQLYGYTFGSGTRLTVV.